Included here is one TCR beta chain sequence, with context. What it binds is not known. Produced via immunoSEQ multiplex PCR; TCRdb's table is partial and in-frame only. The profile shows under 95,000 clones, 65% to 85% of them singletons. The data stem from a study of PD-1 blockade in mismatch repair-deficient tumors. Findings and limits, study-wide: After pembrolizumab, tumor-resident clones rose rapidly, then generally contracted before radiologic responses.

V lost 4 bases, J lost 0 bases, and 9 bases lay in between. CDR3 size: 15 residues. CDR1 is LNHDA and CDR2 is SQIVND in the germline V gene (reference sequence). All patients were mismatch repair deficient, assessed by either PCR or immunohistochemistry. TCR sequencing covered a few patients who responded to pembrolizumab. The TCR originated in an adult with mismatch repair-deficient cancer. The gene calls are TRBV19 and TRBJ2-2; weak D call: TRBD1 (5 bases). Sequences were derived from peripheral blood, sampled 44 weeks after starting pembrolizumab. The CDR3 loop reads CASSNPGTNTGELFF. Here the CDR3 DNA reads TGTGCCAGTAGTAACCCAGGGACGAACACCGGGGAGCTGTTTTTT.